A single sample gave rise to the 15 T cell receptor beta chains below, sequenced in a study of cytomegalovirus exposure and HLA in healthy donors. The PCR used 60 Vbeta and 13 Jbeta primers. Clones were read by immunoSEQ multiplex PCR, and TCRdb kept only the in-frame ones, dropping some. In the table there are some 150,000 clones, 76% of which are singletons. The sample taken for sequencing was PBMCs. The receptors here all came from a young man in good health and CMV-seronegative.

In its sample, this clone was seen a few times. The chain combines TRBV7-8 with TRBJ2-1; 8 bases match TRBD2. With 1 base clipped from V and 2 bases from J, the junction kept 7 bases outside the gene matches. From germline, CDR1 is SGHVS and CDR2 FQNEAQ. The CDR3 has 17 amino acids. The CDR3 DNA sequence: TGTGCCAGCAGCTTAGGGGGAGCGGGGGAGCCCTACAATGAGCAGTTCTTC. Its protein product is CASSLGGAGEPYNEQFF.

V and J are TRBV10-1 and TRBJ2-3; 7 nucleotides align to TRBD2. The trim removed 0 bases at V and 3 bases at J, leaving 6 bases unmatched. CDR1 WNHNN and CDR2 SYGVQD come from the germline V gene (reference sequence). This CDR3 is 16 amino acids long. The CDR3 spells CASSESAGVGTDTQYF. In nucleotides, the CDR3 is TGCGCCAGCAGTGAGTCGGCGGGAGTGGGGACAGATACGCAGTATTTT.

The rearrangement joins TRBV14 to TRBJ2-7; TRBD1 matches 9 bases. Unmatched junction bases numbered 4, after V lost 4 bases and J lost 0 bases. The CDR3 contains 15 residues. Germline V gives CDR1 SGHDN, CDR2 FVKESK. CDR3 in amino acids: CASSLRDRVSYEQYF. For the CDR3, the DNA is TGTGCCAGCAGCCTCCGGGACAGGGTCTCCTACGAGCAGTACTTC.

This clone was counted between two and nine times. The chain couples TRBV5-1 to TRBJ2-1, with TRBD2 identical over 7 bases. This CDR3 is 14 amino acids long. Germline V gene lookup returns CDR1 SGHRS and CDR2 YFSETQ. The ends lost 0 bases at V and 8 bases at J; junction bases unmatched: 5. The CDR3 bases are TGCGCCAGCAGCTTGGATCGGGAGGACCATGAGCAGTTCTTC. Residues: CASSLDREDHEQFF.

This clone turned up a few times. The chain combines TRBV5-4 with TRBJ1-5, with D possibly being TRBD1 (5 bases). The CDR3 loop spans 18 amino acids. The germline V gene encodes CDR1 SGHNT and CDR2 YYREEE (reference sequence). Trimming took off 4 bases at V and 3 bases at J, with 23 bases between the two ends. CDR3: CASSQRGDGANANQPQHF. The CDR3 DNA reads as TGTGCCAGCAGCCAACGCGGAGATGGGGCTAATGCCAATCAGCCCCAGCATTTT. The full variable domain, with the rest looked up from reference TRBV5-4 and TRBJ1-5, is ETGVTQSPTHLIKTRGQQVTLRCSSQSGHNTVSWYQQALGQGPQFIFQYYREEENGRGNFPPRFSGLQFPNYSSELNVNALELDDSALYLCASSQRGDGANANQPQHFGDGTRLSIL.

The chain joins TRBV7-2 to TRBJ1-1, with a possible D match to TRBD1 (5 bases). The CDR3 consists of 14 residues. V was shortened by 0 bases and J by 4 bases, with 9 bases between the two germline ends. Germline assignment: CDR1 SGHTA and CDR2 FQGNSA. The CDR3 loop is CASSLAGRGTEAFF. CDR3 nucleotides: TGTGCCAGCAGCTTAGCAGGAAGGGGCACTGAAGCTTTCTTT.

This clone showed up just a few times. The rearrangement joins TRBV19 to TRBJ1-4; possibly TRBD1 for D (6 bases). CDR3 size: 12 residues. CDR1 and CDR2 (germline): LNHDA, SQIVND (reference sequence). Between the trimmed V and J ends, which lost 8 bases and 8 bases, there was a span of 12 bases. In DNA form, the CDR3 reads TGTGCCAGTCACCTGCAGGGGGAAAAACTGTTTTTT. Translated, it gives CASHLQGEKLFF. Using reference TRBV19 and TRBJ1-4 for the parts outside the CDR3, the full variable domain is DGGITQSPKYLFRKEGQNVTLSCEQNLNHDAMYWYRQDPGQGLRLIYYSQIVNDFQKGDIAEGYSVSREKKESFPLTVTSAQKNPTAFYLCASHLQGEKLFFGSGTQLSVL.

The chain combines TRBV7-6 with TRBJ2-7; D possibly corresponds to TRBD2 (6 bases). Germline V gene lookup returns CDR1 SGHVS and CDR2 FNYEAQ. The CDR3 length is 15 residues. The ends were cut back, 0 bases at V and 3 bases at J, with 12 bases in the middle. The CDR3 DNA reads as TGTGCCAGCAGCTTAGCCCGGGGGTCCTTCTACGAGCAGTACTTC. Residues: CASSLARGSFYEQYF.

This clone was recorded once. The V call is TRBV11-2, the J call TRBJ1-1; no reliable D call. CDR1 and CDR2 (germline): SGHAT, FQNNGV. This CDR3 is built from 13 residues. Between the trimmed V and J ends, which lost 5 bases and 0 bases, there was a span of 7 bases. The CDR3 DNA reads TGTGCCAGCAGCCGAACATTGAACACTGAAGCTTTCTTT. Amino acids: CASSRTLNTEAFF.

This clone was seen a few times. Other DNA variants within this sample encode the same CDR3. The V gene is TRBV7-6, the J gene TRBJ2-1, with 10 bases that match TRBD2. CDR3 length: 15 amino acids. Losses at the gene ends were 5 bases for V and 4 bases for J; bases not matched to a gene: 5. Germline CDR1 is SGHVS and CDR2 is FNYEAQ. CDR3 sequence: CASSPTSGEYNEQFF. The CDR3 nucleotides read TGTGCCAGCAGCCCAACTAGCGGGGAATACAATGAGCAGTTCTTC. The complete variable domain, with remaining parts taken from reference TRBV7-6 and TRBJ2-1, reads GAGVSQSPRYKVTKRGQDVALRCDPISGHVSLYWYRQALGQGPEFLTYFNYEAQQDKSGLPNDRFSAERPEGSISTLTIQRTEQRDSAMYRCASSPTSGEYNEQFFGPGTRLTVL.

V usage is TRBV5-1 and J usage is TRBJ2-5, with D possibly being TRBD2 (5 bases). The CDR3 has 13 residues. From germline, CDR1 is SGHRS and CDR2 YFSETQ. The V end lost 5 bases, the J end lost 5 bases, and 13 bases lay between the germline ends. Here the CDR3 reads CASRKEDRETQYF. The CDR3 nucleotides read TGCGCCAGCAGGAAGGAGGACCGGGAGACCCAGTACTTC. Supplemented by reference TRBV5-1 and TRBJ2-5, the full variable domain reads KAGVTQTPRYLIKTRGQQVTLSCSPISGHRSVSWYQQTPGQGLQFLFEYFSETQRNKGNFPGRFSGRQFSNSRSEMNVSTLELGDSALYLCASRKEDRETQYFGPGTRLLVL.

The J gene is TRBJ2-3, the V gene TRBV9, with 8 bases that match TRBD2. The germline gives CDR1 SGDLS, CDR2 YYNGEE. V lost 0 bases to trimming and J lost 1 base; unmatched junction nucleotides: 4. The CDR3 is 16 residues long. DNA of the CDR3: TGTGCCAGCAGCGTAGACGGGGGGGCGGGCACAGATACGCAGTATTTT. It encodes CASSVDGGAGTDTQYF.

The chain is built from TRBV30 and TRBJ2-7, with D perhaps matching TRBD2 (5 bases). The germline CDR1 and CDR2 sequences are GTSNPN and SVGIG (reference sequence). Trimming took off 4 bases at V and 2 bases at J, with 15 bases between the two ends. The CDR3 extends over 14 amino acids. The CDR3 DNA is TGTGCCTGGAAGCGGTCCCACGGTACCTACGAGCAGTACTTC. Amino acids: CAWKRSHGTYEQYF.

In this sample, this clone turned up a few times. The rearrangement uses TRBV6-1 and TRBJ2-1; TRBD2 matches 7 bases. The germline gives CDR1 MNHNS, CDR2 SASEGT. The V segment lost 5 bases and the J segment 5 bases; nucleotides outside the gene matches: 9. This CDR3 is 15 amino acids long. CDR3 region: CASSFTWLADNEQFF. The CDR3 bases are TGTGCCAGCAGTTTTACTTGGCTAGCGGACAATGAGCAGTTCTTC.

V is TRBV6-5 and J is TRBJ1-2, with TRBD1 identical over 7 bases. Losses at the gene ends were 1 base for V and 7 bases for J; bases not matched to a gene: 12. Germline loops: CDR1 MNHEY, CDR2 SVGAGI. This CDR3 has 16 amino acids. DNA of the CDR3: TGTGCCAGCAGTTACTTCGGGGACAGTTCTCTACTTGGCTACACCTTC. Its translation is CASSYFGDSSLLGYTF.